The T cell receptor (beta chain) under discussion was sequenced for a study of long-term antiretroviral therapy in people with HIV. CDR3 length: 16 residues. The study, taken as a whole, reports: Control repertoires displayed wider CDR3 length ranges than the HIV repertoires. Blood, drawn from about 2004 to 2017, may reflect older ART regimens. Upon ART, diversity increased but remained lower than transplant donor controls.

As regards this clone: Its target is not known.

Samples were assayed with immunoSEQ v3.0 at survey level. The data were produced by immunoSEQ multiplex PCR, yet TCRdb's version contains in-frame clones alone and is incomplete. The table includes some 27,000 clones, over 70% detected once. Sample: unsorted PBMCs, taken 2.1 years after starting antiretroviral therapy. The chain has TRBV21-1 and TRBJ2-7; the table assigns TRBD1, which was not confirmed against the DNA. TRBV21-1 is an annotated pseudogene. This clonotype originated in a young man with HIV. The CDR3 protein is CASSRTSPCTGKEQYF. CDR3 sequence (DNA): TGTGCCAGCAGCCGGACATCCCCGTGTACCGGAAAGGAGCAGTACTTC.